Listed here are 15 T cell receptor beta chains from one sample, sequenced in a study of siplizumab effects on memory and regulatory T cells. Using immunoSEQ multiplex PCR, the repertoire was profiled, and TCRdb retains in-frame clones only, with some absent. The table has some 100,000 clones, 92% seen once. Sequenced: Tregs sorted from blood. The receptors here all came from a human donor in good health.

The chain joins TRBV9 to TRBJ2-7, with D maybe TRBD2 (5 bases). The V end was cut by 4 bases, the J end by 2 bases, with 13 bases between. This CDR3 has 14 residues. CDR1 and CDR2 (germline): SGDLS, YYNGEE. CDR3 amino acids: CASSPRFGTYEQYF. CDR3 nucleotide sequence: TGTGCCAGCAGCCCCCGGTTCGGGACCTACGAGCAGTACTTC.

The chain joins TRBV9 to TRBJ2-5, with 7 positions matching TRBD1. The DNA end is a closer match to TRBJ2-7, so the J assignment may be wrong. This CDR3 contains 14 residues. Germline V gives CDR1 SGDLS, CDR2 YYNGEE. CDR3: CASSPRQGTYEQYF. CDR3 bases: TGTGCCAGCAGCCCCCGACAGGGAACCTACGAGCAGTACTTC.

The CDR3 region is CSAITDTQYF. In nucleotides, the CDR3 is TGCAGTGCCATAACAGATACGCAGTATTTT. The V call is TRBV20-1, the J call TRBJ2-3; D is unresolved. This CDR3 is built from 10 residues. Trimming took 6 bases from V and 3 from J, leaving 4 bases between them. CDR1 and CDR2 (germline): DFQATT, SNEGSKA (reference sequence).

The chain has TRBV6-1 and TRBJ1-2; 7 bases agree with TRBD1. CDR3 length: 13 residues. CDR1 and CDR2 (germline): MNHNS, SASEGT. V trimming: 7 bases; J trimming: 4 bases; junction bases outside the gene matches: 6. CDR3 in amino acids: CASTLQGIYGYTF. For the CDR3, the DNA is TGTGCCAGCACCCTACAGGGGATCTATGGCTACACCTTC.

The J gene is TRBJ2-4, the V gene TRBV5-1; D possibly corresponds to TRBD2 (5 bases). Germline V gene lookup returns CDR1 SGHRS and CDR2 YFSETQ. V lost 3 bases and J 11 bases, leaving 12 bases between the germline ends. This CDR3 has 12 amino acids. CDR3 in amino acids: CASSSQGGLQYF. As DNA, the CDR3 is TGCGCCAGCAGCTCGCAAGGAGGCCTTCAGTACTTC.

The chain is built from TRBV15 and TRBJ1-5; a weak D match, TRBD1 (5 bases). This CDR3 comprises 14 residues. Between the trimmed V and J ends, which lost 2 bases and 7 bases, there was a span of 12 bases. The V gene's germline CDR1 is LNHNV and CDR2 YYDKDF (reference sequence). This CDR3 reads CATSRWGVGQPQHF. The CDR3 bases are TGTGCCACCAGCAGATGGGGGGTTGGCCAGCCCCAGCATTTT.

The chain has TRBV20-1 and TRBJ2-7, with D tentatively TRBD1 or TRBD2 (5 bases each). Germline V gene data show CDR1 as DFQATT and CDR2 as SNEGSKA (reference sequence). The length of the CDR3 is 11 residues. Trimming took 5 bases from V and 7 from J, leaving 12 bases between them. CDR3 protein: CSAGTIWEQYF. The CDR3 DNA is TGCAGTGCTGGGACCATATGGGAGCAGTACTTC.

This clone was recorded only once. The chain carries TRBV5-1 and TRBJ2-4; TRBD2 might be the D (5 bases). In germline, CDR1 is SGHRS, CDR2 YFSETQ. CDR3 length: 12 residues. The V end lost 3 bases, the J end lost 9 bases, and 10 bases lay between the germline ends. The CDR3 here is CASSSLRGIQYF. The CDR3 coding sequence is TGCGCCAGCAGCTCCCTCCGGGGCATTCAGTACTTC.

V usage is TRBV14 and J usage is TRBJ2-4; 16 bases are shared with TRBD2. This CDR3 is 19 amino acids long. The V and J ends lost 3 bases and 1 base, in that order; junction bases with no gene match: 6. Germline lookup yields CDR1 SGHDN and CDR2 FVKESK. CDR3: CASSQGLAGGPRAKNIQYF. CDR3 nucleotide sequence: TGTGCCAGCAGCCAGGGACTAGCGGGAGGGCCGAGGGCCAAAAACATTCAGTACTTC.

J is TRBJ1-1 and V is TRBV5-1; 8 bases line up with TRBD1. This CDR3 is 15 amino acids long. The germline gives CDR1 SGHRS, CDR2 YFSETQ. Unmatched junction bases numbered 5, after V lost 4 bases and J lost 0 bases. CDR3 in amino acids: CASSMGDRMNTEAFF. CDR3 DNA: TGCGCCAGCAGCATGGGGGACAGGATGAACACTGAAGCTTTCTTT.

The genes are TRBV19 and TRBJ2-1, with D hard to call. Germline CDR1 is LNHDA and CDR2 is SQIVND (reference sequence). With 5 bases removed from V and 5 bases from J, the gap between germline ends came to 16 bases. CDR3 length: 15 residues. For the CDR3, the DNA is TGTGCCAGTAGTCTATCACATCTAAACAACAATGAGCAGTTCTTC. Amino acids: CASSLSHLNNNEQFF.

The gene calls are TRBV6-1 and TRBJ2-1; weak D call: TRBD1 (5 bases). Between the trimmed V and J ends, which lost 4 bases and 1 base, there was a span of 20 bases. Germline CDR1 is MNHNS and CDR2 is SASEGT. CDR3 length equals 18 residues. The CDR3 region is CASSGKAYDSSSYNEQFF. The CDR3 DNA follows: TGTGCCAGCAGTGGGAAAGCTTACGACAGCAGTTCCTACAATGAGCAGTTCTTC.

V and J are TRBV19 and TRBJ1-4, with D uncertain. CDR1 is LNHDA and CDR2 is SQIVND in the germline V gene (reference sequence). The CDR3 runs 13 residues. The V and J ends lost 5 bases and 3 bases respectively, with 7 bases between them. Here the CDR3 DNA reads TGTGCCAGTAGTCGAAGTTCTAATGAAAAACTGTTTTTT. Translation: CASSRSSNEKLFF.

The chain combines TRBV5-1 with TRBJ1-1; 10 nucleotides agree with TRBD1. Germline CDR1 SGHRS, CDR2 YFSETQ. Trimming removed 4 bases from V and 1 base from J; junction bases left unmatched: 4. The CDR3 totals 15 residues. CDR3: CASSARTGGNTEAFF. The CDR3 DNA reads TGCGCCAGCAGCGCCAGGACAGGGGGGAACACTGAAGCTTTCTTT.

The chain links TRBV28 to TRBJ2-1; 9 bases align to TRBD2. This CDR3 is built from 17 residues. Germline V gene lookup returns CDR1 MDHEN and CDR2 SYDVKM. The V gene end was trimmed by 6 bases and the J gene end by 8 bases; junction bases not matched to a gene: 17. The chain's CDR3 is CASSPSLSPSGNDEQFF. CDR3 DNA sequence: TGTGCCAGCAGCCCCTCCCTTAGCCCTAGCGGGAACGATGAGCAGTTCTTC.